This TCR beta chain was found in a study of vaccination and CD4 T cells after COVID-19. Treatment of the sample: approximately nine-day PBMC culture with coronavirus spike peptide pools or control peptides (ViraFEST assay). Sequencing of cultured CD4+ T cell DNA used the Oncomine TCR Beta short-read assay. From the PCR reads, TCRdb called clonotypes with MiXCR, one entry per CDR3 protein. The sample includes some 18,000 distinct CDR3 sequences, over 45% seen only once; the top ten take roughly 18%. The CDR3 covers 16 residues. V was pared by 2 bases and J by 0 bases, with 14 bases between. From germline, CDR1 is SGHNT and CDR2 YYREEE (reference sequence). On this clonotype itself: Its matching antigen is unknown.

The starting material was CD4+ T cells from blood, cultured in vitro, obtained before SARS-CoV-2 vaccination. The clonotype originates from a human donor who had recovered from COVID-19. This chain uses TRBV5-4 with TRBJ1-1; D is ambiguous. The CDR3 DNA is TGTGCCAGCAGCTTAGTGGCCAACACCCTGAACACTGAAGCTTTCTTT. Protein: CASSLVANTLNTEAFF.